The clone carrying this T cell receptor (beta chain) was seen repeatedly, ten times or more. This specimen belongs to a study of low-dose radiotherapy and immunotherapy resistance in tumors. Study-level background: Every day for four cycles from cycle 1 day 1, patients took 300 mg of oral aspirin.

The CDR3 spans 13 residues. Trimming took off 5 bases at V and 6 bases at J, with 9 bases between the two ends. The germline CDR1 and CDR2 sequences are SGHRS and YFSETQ. First-strand cDNA relied on TRAV- and TRBV-specific primers spanning alpha and beta chains. The PCR that amplified TCRs ran for roughly 20 cycles, relying on a constant-region primer and a V-primer adapter. From the reads, TCRdb called clonotypes with MiXCR, one entry per CDR3 protein. The data show tens of thousands of distinct CDR3 sequences, with 20% to 25% seen just once and about 13% held by the top ten. Time point in this sample: after trial treatment. Treatment given: LDRT plus nivolumab, ipilimumab, low-dose cyclophosphamide and aspirin (RACIN trial). Administered to the donors were nivolumab, ipilimumab, aspirin, low-dose cyclophosphamide and low-dose radiotherapy.

The TCR was taken from a female donor with ovarian cancer. The J gene is TRBJ1-6, the V gene TRBV5-1; D might be TRBD1 (6 bases). Here the sequenced sample was PBMCs, taken after low-dose radiotherapy plus immunotherapy. Here the CDR3 reads CASSSGVNSPLHF. DNA of the CDR3: TGCGCCAGCAGTTCAGGGGTTAATTCACCCCTCCACTTT. Supplemented by reference TRBV5-1 and TRBJ1-6, the full variable domain reads KAGVTQTPRYLIKTRGQQVTLSCSPISGHRSVSWYQQTPGQGLQFLFEYFSETQRNKGNFPGRFSGRQFSNSRSEMNVSTLELGDSALYLCASSSGVNSPLHFGNGTRLTVT.